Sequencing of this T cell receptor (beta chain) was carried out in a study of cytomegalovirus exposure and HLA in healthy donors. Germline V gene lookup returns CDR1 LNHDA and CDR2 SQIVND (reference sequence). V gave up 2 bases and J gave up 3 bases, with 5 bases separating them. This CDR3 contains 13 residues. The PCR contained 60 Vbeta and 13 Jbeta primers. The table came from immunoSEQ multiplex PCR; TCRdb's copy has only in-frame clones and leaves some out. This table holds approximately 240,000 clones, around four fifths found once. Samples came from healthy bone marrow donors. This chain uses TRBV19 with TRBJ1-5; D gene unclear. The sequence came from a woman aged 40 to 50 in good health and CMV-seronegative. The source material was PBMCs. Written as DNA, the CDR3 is TGTGCCAGTAGTATATTAGTCAATCAGCCCCAGCATTTT. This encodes CASSILVNQPQHF. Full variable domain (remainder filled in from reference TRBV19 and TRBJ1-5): DGGITQSPKYLFRKEGQNVTLSCEQNLNHDAMYWYRQDPGQGLRLIYYSQIVNDFQKGDIAEGYSVSREKKESFPLTVTSAQKNPTAFYLCASSILVNQPQHFGDGTRLSIL.